This T cell receptor (beta chain) was found in a study of OX40 agonist ivuxolimab in advanced cancers. Looking at the study overall: Patients treated during dose escalation were battling hepatocellular carcinoma, melanoma, renal cell or head and neck cancer.

Some clones are missing from TCRdb's copy, which holds only in-frame ones; the method was immunoSEQ multiplex PCR. The table has some 48,000 clones, approximately 85% seen once; the top ten hold under 2%. CDR3 length equals 12 residues. Looked up from germline, CDR1 is SGHTA and CDR2 is FQGTGA. V was pared by 5 bases and J by 8 bases, with 12 bases between. Patients with autoimmune history or systemic immunosuppression were excluded. Overall study results and limits: There was clonal expansion of CD4+ and CD8+ blood T cells by week 6 at 0.1 to 3.0 mg/kg. CD8+ T cells showed, on average, more clonal expansion than CD4+ cells.

In the case of this clone: The antigen remains undetermined.

V gene TRBV7-3 combines with J gene TRBJ1-1; D not certain. This sequence originates from an adult with an advanced solid tumor such as melanoma, head and neck, liver or kidney cancer. Sequenced here: CD4+ or CD8+ T cells sorted from blood, sampled in a trial of the OX40 agonist ivuxolimab. The chain's CDR3 is CASSLDGQEAFF. In DNA form, the CDR3 reads TGTGCCAGCAGCCTCGATGGTCAGGAAGCTTTCTTT.